A selection of T cell receptor beta chains follows, all from one sample in a study of cytomegalovirus exposure and HLA in healthy donors. Only in-frame clones appear in the TCRdb table, and some are missing; sequencing was by immunoSEQ multiplex PCR. This table holds about 130,000 clones, 70% to 85% found once. The sequencing input was PBMCs. These receptors all stem from a man aged 40-50 years in good health and CMV-seropositive. CDR3s include the opening cysteine and the closing phenylalanine or tryptophan. A D gene is named only where the DNA matches it firmly. Rows give clone size only sometimes, using once, few, many, or a class for an expanded clone.

V	D	size	J	CDR3	DNA
TRBV27	.	.	TRBJ1-2	CASSPDGYTF	TGTGCCAGCAGTCCCGATGGCTACACCTTC
TRBV30	.	.	TRBJ1-4	CAWRIGGGREKLFF	TGTGCCTGGAGGATTGGGGGAGGACGGGAAAAACTGTTTTTT
TRBV30	TRBD2	.	TRBJ2-1	CAWEREGLNEQFF	TGTGCCTGGGAGCGGGAGGGCCTTAATGAGCAGTTCTTC
TRBV2	.	once	TRBJ1-5	CASSESGPSQPQHF	TGTGCCAGCAGTGAGTCAGGGCCTAGTCAGCCCCAGCATTTT
TRBV19	TRBD2	.	TRBJ2-7	CASSEAGVVNEQYF	TGTGCCAGTAGTGAGGCGGGAGTAGTCAACGAGCAGTACTTC
TRBV30	TRBD2	.	TRBJ2-1	CAWSAVRERGYEQFF	TGTGCCTGGAGTGCTGTGCGGGAGCGGGGTTATGAGCAGTTCTTC
TRBV19	.	few	TRBJ1-2	CASSRWDTGGYTF	TGTGCCAGTAGTAGATGGGACACGGGGGGCTACACCTTC
TRBV28	.	.	TRBJ1-2	CASSLSDRSNYGYTF	TGTGCCAGCAGTTTATCCGACAGATCTAACTATGGCTACACCTTC
TRBV19	TRBD1	.	TRBJ2-1	CASRSGTGLNEQFF	TGTGCCAGCAGATCCGGGACAGGGCTCAATGAGCAGTTCTTC
TRBV28	TRBD1	.	TRBJ2-7	CASSLWGQGEQYF	TGTGCCAGCAGTTTATGGGGACAGGGCGAGCAGTACTTC
TRBV7-6	TRBD2	.	TRBJ2-5	CASSLGGTSGETQYF	TGTGCCAGCAGCTTAGGGGGGACTAGCGGTGAGACCCAGTACTTC
TRBV28	.	.	TRBJ2-7	CASSSKNSYEQYF	TGTGCCAGCAGTTCTAAGAATAGTTACGAGCAGTACTTC
TRBV30	TRBD1	.	TRBJ1-5	CAWSLGQGVAVGNQPQHF	TGTGCCTGGAGTCTGGGACAGGGTGTGGCAGTAGGCAATCAGCCCCAGCATTTT
TRBV2	.	few	TRBJ1-1	CASNRNRVNTEAFF	TGTGCCAGCAACAGGAACAGGGTTAACACTGAAGCTTTCTTT
TRBV14	.	few	TRBJ2-7	CASSQDYGSGEQYF	TGTGCCAGCAGCCAAGATTATGGGAGCGGGGAGCAGTACTTC
TRBV5-1	TRBD1	.	TRBJ2-7	CASSLVGQGSHEQYF	TGCGCCAGCAGCTTGGTCGGACAGGGAAGCCACGAGCAGTACTTC
TRBV5-4	TRBD2	.	TRBJ2-5	CASSFSGRYQETQYF	TGTGCCAGCAGTTTTAGCGGGAGGTACCAAGAGACCCAGTACTTC
TRBV10-3	.	.	TRBJ2-3	CAISDGQLSTDTQYF	TGTGCCATCAGTGACGGACAGCTTAGCACAGATACGCAGTATTTT
TRBV5-4	.	.	TRBJ1-6	CASSFWTVNSPLHF	TGTGCCAGCAGCTTCTGGACAGTGAATTCACCCCTCCACTTT
TRBV6-5	TRBD1	.	TRBJ1-1	CASTRRQGETEAFF	TGTGCCAGCACCCGCCGGCAGGGGGAAACTGAAGCTTTCTTT
TRBV19	.	.	TRBJ1-1	CASSLFGGLNTEAFF	TGTGCCAGTAGTCTATTCGGGGGGCTGAACACTGAAGCTTTCTTT
TRBV27	.	.	TRBJ2-7	CASSLEANAYEQYF	TGTGCCAGCAGTTTAGAAGCGAATGCCTACGAGCAGTACTTC
TRBV28	TRBD1	few	TRBJ2-7	CASSPGQGYEQYF	TGTGCCAGCAGTCCCGGACAGGGCTACGAGCAGTACTTC
TRBV28	TRBD2	.	TRBJ2-2	CASRIPGEGRWELFF	TGTGCCAGCAGAATACCTGGGGAGGGGCGGTGGGAGCTGTTTTTT
TRBV11-1	.	.	TRBJ1-1	CASRLLGTKNTEAFF	TGTGCCAGCAGGTTACTCGGGACAAAGAACACTGAAGCTTTCTTT
TRBV9	TRBD1	.	TRBJ1-1	CASSVDRGGYTEAFF	TGTGCCAGCAGCGTTGACAGGGGGGGGTACACTGAAGCTTTCTTT
TRBV4-1	TRBD1	.	TRBJ2-7	CASSQERQGAYEQYF	TGCGCCAGCAGCCAAGAAAGACAGGGAGCCTACGAGCAGTACTTC
TRBV6-6	TRBD1	.	TRBJ2-3	CASSYVQGSTDTQYF	TGTGCCAGCAGTTACGTACAGGGGAGCACAGATACGCAGTATTTT
TRBV6-5	.	few	TRBJ1-5	CASSYRRDTNQPQHF	TGTGCCAGCAGTTATAGAAGGGACACAAATCAGCCCCAGCATTTT
TRBV5-4	TRBD1	.	TRBJ1-3	CASSRAGGNTIYF	TGTGCCAGCAGCCGGGCAGGGGGCAACACCATATATTTT
TRBV27	.	.	TRBJ2-7	CASSFYRGGGRTYEQYF	TGTGCCAGCAGTTTTTACAGGGGTGGGGGGAGAACCTACGAGCAGTACTTC
TRBV2	.	.	TRBJ2-1	CARQGYNEQFF	TGTGCCAGACAGGGCTACAATGAGCAGTTCTTC
TRBV28	.	.	TRBJ1-2	CASTGSNLGYGYTF	TGTGCCAGTACAGGGTCCAACTTGGGGTATGGCTACACCTTC
TRBV20-1	.	few	TRBJ2-7	CSARDGHEQYF	TGCAGTGCTAGAGATGGCCACGAGCAGTACTTC
TRBV10-1	TRBD1	few	TRBJ1-3	CASSEGQGARNTIYF	TGCGCCAGCAGTGAAGGACAGGGTGCGAGAAACACCATATATTTT
TRBV19	TRBD1	.	TRBJ1-4	CASSDRRTKKLFF	TGTGCCAGCTCGGACAGGCGTACTAAGAAACTGTTTTTT
TRBV19	.	.	TRBJ2-3	CASSPGGTDTQYF	TGTGCCAGTAGCCCCGGGGGCACAGATACGCAGTATTTT
TRBV5-4	.	.	TRBJ1-3	CASSLVQGGNTIYF	TGTGCCAGCAGCTTGGTTCAGGGCGGAAACACCATATATTTT
TRBV27	.	.	TRBJ2-1	CASSYPRGEQFF	TGTGCCAGCAGCTACCCCCGGGGTGAGCAGTTCTTC
TRBV7-2	TRBD1	few	TRBJ1-5	CASSIGQGAFSNQPQHF	TGTGCCAGCAGCATCGGACAGGGGGCTTTTAGCAATCAGCCCCAGCATTTT
TRBV4-1	.	.	TRBJ1-1	CASSQRQEVYTEAFF	TGCGCCAGCAGCCAACGACAGGAAGTGTACACTGAAGCTTTCTTT
TRBV28	.	.	TRBJ2-7	CASSSADSYEQYF	TGTGCCAGCAGTTCAGCGGACTCCTACGAGCAGTACTTC
TRBV25-1	.	.	TRBJ2-1	CASSEVGAGNEQFF	TGTGCCAGCAGTGAGGTGGGGGCTGGGAATGAGCAGTTCTTC
TRBV6-5	TRBD2	.	TRBJ2-3	CASRLTSGTDTQYF	TGTGCCAGCAGACTCACTAGCGGCACAGATACGCAGTATTTT
TRBV29-1	.	.	TRBJ2-3	CSVETPLVDTQYF	TGCAGCGTTGAAACTCCCCTTGTGGATACGCAGTATTTT
TRBV2	TRBD1	.	TRBJ1-6	CASSEATGARDSPLHF	TGTGCCAGCAGTGAAGCCACAGGGGCGAGGGATTCACCCCTCCACTTT
TRBV15	.	.	TRBJ2-7	CATSRESRQSYEQYF	TGTGCCACCAGCAGAGAGTCTCGCCAGTCCTACGAGCAGTACTTC
TRBV10-3	.	.	TRBJ2-5	CAISDARGQETQYF	TGTGCCATCAGTGATGCCAGGGGCCAAGAGACCCAGTACTTC
TRBV27	TRBD2	.	TRBJ2-2	CASSSRLAPGELFF	TGTGCCAGCAGTTCCAGACTAGCTCCCGGGGAGCTGTTTTTT
TRBV5-4	.	few	TRBJ2-7	CASSPDGGGLSYEQYF	TGTGCCAGCAGCCCGGATGGAGGAGGCCTCTCCTACGAGCAGTACTTC
TRBV29-1	.	.	TRBJ1-2	CSVPGFGGNGYTF	TGCAGCGTCCCCGGCTTCGGAGGCAATGGCTACACCTTC